One sample yielded the 15 T cell receptor beta chains listed below, sequenced in a study of cytomegalovirus exposure and HLA in healthy donors. It was with 60 Vbeta and 13 Jbeta primers that the PCR ran. Sequenced by immunoSEQ multiplex PCR; TCRdb stores in-frame clones only, minus some. The sample has 100,000 to 150,000 clones, 70% to 85% seen once. The sample comprised PBMCs. These receptors all come from a male donor in good health and CMV-seropositive.

The rearrangement uses TRBV6-6 and TRBJ2-5; 9 bases line up with TRBD2. Trimming cost V 2 bases and J 5 bases; bases outside gene matches: 6. Germline V gene lookup returns CDR1 MNHNY and CDR2 SVGAGI (reference sequence). The CDR3 is 15 residues long. CDR3 sequence (DNA): TGTGCCAGCAGTTACGGCGGGGGGGCCTTGGAGACCCAGTACTTC. This gives the protein CASSYGGGALETQYF.

This chain connects TRBV15 to TRBJ2-3; 10 bases agree with TRBD1. Germline lookup yields CDR1 LNHNV and CDR2 YYDKDF (reference sequence). This CDR3 contains 15 residues. V lost 1 base to trimming and J lost 5 bases; unmatched junction nucleotides: 3. For the CDR3, the DNA is TGTGCCACCAGCAGAGTGACAGGGGGCCTAGATACGCAGTATTTT. The encoded protein is CATSRVTGGLDTQYF.

This chain joins TRBV27 and TRBJ1-1, with 8 bases identical to TRBD1. The CDR3 runs 17 residues. Germline V gene data show CDR1 as MNHEY and CDR2 as SMNVEV (reference sequence). The trim removed 1 base at V and 0 bases at J, leaving 7 bases unmatched. CDR3 coding DNA: TGTGCCAGCAGTTTATGGCCGTCAGGGGGCCTGAACACTGAAGCTTTCTTT. Translation: CASSLWPSGGLNTEAFF.

The rearrangement uses TRBV7-6 and TRBJ2-1; 11 positions agree with TRBD2. The CDR3 consists of 15 residues. Germline CDR1 is SGHVS and CDR2 is FNYEAQ. V was clipped by 0 bases and J by 8 bases; unmatched bases: 3. CDR3 bases: TGTGCCAGCAGCTTAGCCCTAGCGGGAGGCGATGAGCAGTTCTTC. Protein product: CASSLALAGGDEQFF.

This chain joins TRBV27 and TRBJ2-6, with a possible D match to TRBD2 (5 bases). CDR3 length equals 15 residues. V lost 5 bases, J lost 4 bases, and 12 bases lay in between. CDR1 and CDR2 (germline): MNHEY, SMNVEV (reference sequence). DNA of the CDR3: TGTGCCAGCAGTCTACGGACTGTGGGGGCCAACGTCCTGACTTTC. Translating gives CASSLRTVGANVLTF.

The V call is TRBV5-6, the J call TRBJ1-2; TRBD1 matches 7 bases. The V segment lost 2 bases and the J segment 4 bases; nucleotides outside the gene matches: 5. The V gene's germline CDR1 is SGHDT and CDR2 YYEEEE. This CDR3 comprises 14 residues. In DNA, the CDR3 is TGTGCCAGCAGCTTACCGGGACAGACCTATGGCTACACCTTC. Amino acids: CASSLPGQTYGYTF.

This rearrangement joins TRBV18 to TRBJ1-1; tentative D call: TRBD1 (6 bases). Germline CDR1 KGHSH, CDR2 LQKENI. Trimming removed 10 bases from V and 1 base from J, with 13 bases in between. The CDR3 consists of 13 residues. CDR3 sequence: CATGDRQNTEAFF. CDR3 DNA sequence: TGTGCCACCGGAGACAGGCAGAACACTGAAGCTTTCTTT.

In nucleotides, the CDR3 is TGTGCCAGCAGAAGGACAGGCGGCGAAAAACTGTTTTTT. Translated: CASRRTGGEKLFF. The chain joins TRBV28 to TRBJ1-4; 7 bases are a match to TRBD1. The CDR3 extends over 13 amino acids. Germline assignment: CDR1 MDHEN and CDR2 SYDVKM. After removal of 6 bases from V and 8 bases from J, the junction contained 6 bases not matched to a gene.

The V gene is TRBV11-3, the J gene TRBJ2-2; 8 bases map to TRBD1. The germline V gene has CDR1 SGHNT and CDR2 YENEEA. The CDR3 sequence is 16 residues long. The J segment lost 3 bases and the V segment lost 5 bases, leaving 8 bases of the junction unmatched. The CDR3 region has the DNA TGTGCCAGCAGCAAAGGACAGGGTTCGGACACCGGGGAGCTGTTTTTT. Amino acid sequence: CASSKGQGSDTGELFF.

The rearrangement links TRBV15 to TRBJ1-1; the D gene is possibly TRBD1 (6 bases). The CDR3 is 15 amino acids. The V end was cut by 5 bases, the J end by 1 base, with 14 bases between. CDR1 is LNHNV, CDR2 YYDKDF, per germline (reference sequence). The CDR3, as DNA: TGTGCCACCAGCTTACAGGGAGGGCCGAACACTGAAGCTTTCTTT. Translation: CATSLQGGPNTEAFF.

CDR3 region: CASSTRQGSNQPQHF. DNA of the CDR3: TGTGCCAGTAGTACCAGACAGGGATCTAATCAGCCCCAGCATTTT. V and J are TRBV19 and TRBJ1-5; 7 bases align to TRBD1. Germline V gene sequence: CDR1 LNHDA, CDR2 SQIVND (reference sequence). There are 15 residues in the CDR3. Unmatched junction bases numbered 7, after V lost 4 bases and J lost 4 bases.

This clone was recorded only once. The chain has TRBV7-8 and TRBJ1-2; 9 positions agree with TRBD1. Germline-derived CDR1 and CDR2 are SGHVS and FQNEAQ. Trimming removed 1 base from V and 8 bases from J; junction bases left unmatched: 5. CDR3 length equals 14 residues. The CDR3 is CASSLVQGAEGYTF. CDR3 DNA sequence: TGTGCCAGCAGCTTAGTACAGGGGGCGGAAGGCTACACCTTC.

This chain uses TRBV9 with TRBJ1-1; 9 positions agree with TRBD1. CDR3 length equals 15 residues. Germline assignment: CDR1 SGDLS and CDR2 YYNGEE. The trim removed 2 bases at V and 2 bases at J, leaving 4 bases unmatched. Written as DNA, the CDR3 is TGTGCCAGCAGCGTCCGGGACAGGGATAACACTGAAGCTTTCTTT. Its protein is CASSVRDRDNTEAFF.

The genes are TRBV6-4 and TRBJ2-3; D is possibly TRBD2 (5 bases). Germline CDR1 reads MRHNA; CDR2 reads SNTAGT. The germline V and J ends were trimmed by 3 bases and 9 bases, with 13 bases remaining between them. The length of the CDR3 is 13 residues. The CDR3 DNA is TGTGCCAGCAGTGAAGAGGGAGCAGCCACGCAGTATTTT. As protein: CASSEEGAATQYF.

The V and J genes are TRBV9 and TRBJ2-3; D call uncertain. CDR3 length: 17 amino acids. Trimming shortened V by 2 bases and J by 4 bases, and 20 bases separated the two germline ends. Germline V gene lookup returns CDR1 SGDLS and CDR2 YYNGEE. The DNA for the CDR3 is TGTGCCAGCAGCGTCTTTTCTGCTGAGGTAGTTGCAGATACGCAGTATTTT. It translates to CASSVFSAEVVADTQYF. The full variable domain, rest sourced from reference TRBV9 and TRBJ2-3, is DSGVTQTPKHLITATGQRVTLRCSPRSGDLSVYWYQQSLDQGLQFLIQYYNGEERAKGNILERFSAQQFPDLHSELNLSSLELGDSALYFCASSVFSAEVVADTQYFGPGTRLTVL.